This T cell receptor beta chain was identified during a study of lung T cells in sarcoidosis with Löfgren's syndrome. For the study at large: Repertoire analyses centered on Löfgren's syndrome patients. General study points: TRAV12-1 and TRBV2 were reportedly most expanded in Löfgren's patients. Multiple Löfgren's syndrome patients reportedly shared TRAV12-1 and TRBV2 CDR3 motifs, suggesting public CD4+ TCRs.

The table lists this clonotype with many counts. No antigen is known for it. This CDR3 is 15 amino acids long. V lost 6 bases, J lost 10 bases, and 14 bases stayed unmatched. A single record per CDR3 protein comes from TCRdb applying MiXCR to the reads. The data show roughly 4,000 distinct CDR3 sequences, around 24% seen once. Sequenced material: CD4+ T cells from bronchoalveolar lavage. This sequence originates from a human donor with sarcoidosis (Löfgren's syndrome or another form), or a control subject (not recorded which). V usage is TRBV12-3 or TRBV12-4 and J usage is TRBJ2-1, with 8 bases aligning to TRBD2. The CDR3 loop is CASSGGLARVEEQFF. For the CDR3, the DNA is TGTGCCAGCAGCGGAGGACTAGCTCGGGTCGAAGAGCAGTTCTTC.